Sequencing of this T cell receptor (beta chain) was carried out in a study of CD8+ T cells in alopecia areata listed by TCRdb under 2018. About the study as a whole: High-throughput TCRbeta sequencing was used to examine T cell clonal expansion in alopecia areata in both the C3H/HeJ mouse model and human patients. In humans, TCRbeta sequencing was performed on scalp tissue and on sorted CD4+ and CD8+ peripheral blood T cells from healthy controls and from patients with patchy or totalis/universalis alopecia areata. Scalp clonality was compared among normal scalp (n=4), patchy alopecia areata scalp (n=8), and alopecia totalis/universalis scalp (n=8). RNA was extracted with the PAXgene miRNA kit for fixed scalp, the miRNeasy kit for PBMCs, and the RNeasy kit for mouse skin. immunoSEQ multiplex PCR using 35 Vbeta forward primers and 13 Jbeta reverse primers was used to amplify TCRbeta CDR3 regions. Here is what the overall study found, with its caveats: TCR sequences shared between patients were less clear than in mice, possibly partly because of HLA diversity in the patient population. Unlike mouse skin, where gammadelta T cells dominate, normal human skin contains resident alphabeta T cells that get sequenced too, which complicates analysis of the scalp TCR repertoire. Compared with normal scalp, lesional scalp had higher clonality and more expanded CD8+ clones, particularly in alopecia totalis/universalis, a pattern that suggests antigenic drive.

Library construction relied on the immunoSEQ multiplex PCR assay. For TCR sequencing, RNA was extracted from every sample and reverse transcribed into cDNA to serve as template. SuperScript III was used to make first-strand cDNA, primed with a 2:1 mix of oligo-dT and random hexamers. A synthetic immune receptor repertoire was used to measure amplification bias, and any remaining bias was corrected computationally. In the authors' own workflow: Raw reads were preprocessed to remove errors, and CDR3 was defined by IMGT conventions from the conserved cysteine to phenylalanine. Clonality was computed as 1 minus the Shannon entropy, with the entropy normalized by log2 of the number of productive unique TCRs. CD4 or CD8 identity of scalp clones was inferred by cross-referencing scalp TCRbeta sequences with sorted blood CD4 and CD8 repertoires. Not all clones reach the TCRdb copy of this immuneACCESS table, which keeps in-frame sequences only. Checked studies attribute under half of the gap to unresolved V genes and leave the rest unexplained. V, J and clone size derive from that table, while D and trimming were established from the DNA sequence. Within this sample are 150,000 or so clones, with 55% of them counted one time only. The top ten hold about 4.4% of the sample.

Concerning this clone itself: The antigen it binds to is not known. Base quality data are lacking; no much larger clone is found one base away.

PBMCs were isolated by density centrifugation and stained for CD3, CD4 and CD8, after which CD4+ and CD8+ T cells were sorted on a FACSAria. Scalp biopsies and blood samples were provided by unaffected controls. V and J are truncated by 8 bases and 5 bases respectively, leaving an intervening sequence of 15 bases. The CDR3 sequence holds 12 residues, the cysteine and phenylalanine included. Only the CDR3 DNA is retained, 36 bases long and in frame from the first base. From a lookup of the germline V gene, CDR1 and CDR2 are SQVTM and ANQGSEA. Sequences were obtained from CD4+ T cells sorted from blood. This sequence originates from a human donor in good health. The chain links TRBV29-1 with TRBJ2-5, with no reliable assignment of the D segment. The nucleotide sequence is given as TGCAGCTTTGTGAGGTCTGGGGAGACCCAGTACTTC. Translated, it reads CSFVRSGETQYF.